Each of the 12 T cell receptor beta chains below was sequenced from the same sample in a study of neoadjuvant anti-PD-1 for oral cavity cancer. Here immunoSEQ multiplex PCR was the method, and the copy in TCRdb shows in-frame clones only, minus some. This sample has tens of thousands of clones, with more than 65% found just once. Material: PBMCs, obtained before nivolumab (anti-PD-1) treatment. The receptor source for this set is a person aged 35-79 years with oral cavity squamous cell carcinoma.

The V and J genes are TRBV6-1 and TRBJ1-5, with 9 bases matching TRBD1. V trimming: 1 base; J trimming: 6 bases; junction bases outside the gene matches: 16. The CDR3 contains 19 residues. Germline CDR1 and CDR2: MNHNS and SASEGT. CDR3 loop: CASSEDVRRGTGFSQPQHF. The CDR3 DNA reads TGTGCCAGCAGTGAAGACGTTAGAAGGGGGACAGGGTTCTCTCAGCCCCAGCATTTT.

There are a few counts of this clone. The rearrangement links TRBV7-8 to TRBJ2-7; D is uncertain. The V end was cut by 8 bases, the J end by 4 bases, with 6 bases between. This CDR3 comprises 10 residues. Per germline, CDR1 SGHVS and CDR2 FQNEAQ. The CDR3 loop is CASGLYEQYF. The CDR3 DNA reads as TGTGCCAGCGGTTTATACGAGCAGTACTTC.

The V and J genes are TRBV7-6 and TRBJ2-3; D remains unclear. This CDR3 region has 18 residues. V shed 4 bases and J shed 0 bases, with 20 bases lying between them. CDR1 and CDR2 from the germline V gene are SGHVS and FNYEAQ. As DNA, the CDR3 is TGTGCCAGCAGCTCCCCCCAGGCGATCCAAACTAGCACAGATACGCAGTATTTT. As protein: CASSSPQAIQTSTDTQYF.

The chain combines TRBV5-1 with TRBJ2-5; 10 bases are a match to TRBD2. In germline, CDR1 is SGHRS, CDR2 YFSETQ. The CDR3 consists of 15 residues. V lost 3 bases to trimming and J lost 4 bases; unmatched junction nucleotides: 6. DNA of the CDR3: TGCGCCAGCAGCTCCCCCAGCGGGGGGGCAGAGACCCAGTACTTC. Translated: CASSSPSGGAETQYF.

The chain uses TRBV28 and TRBJ2-7; D remains ambiguous. V shed 6 bases and J shed 3 bases, with 9 bases lying between them. The CDR3 runs to 12 residues. From germline, CDR1 is MDHEN and CDR2 SYDVKM. CDR3 in DNA: TGTGCCAGCAGCCCACCACGCTACGAGCAGTACTTC. Translation: CASSPPRYEQYF.

The chain combines TRBV5-6 with TRBJ1-1; D is undetermined. The length of the CDR3 is 11 residues. Germline-derived CDR1 and CDR2 are SGHDT and YYEEEE. V was pared by 1 base and J by 4 bases, with 2 bases between. The CDR3 loop reads CASSLTTEAFF. CDR3 bases: TGTGCCAGCAGCTTGACCACTGAAGCTTTCTTT. The full variable domain, its missing parts supplied by reference TRBV5-6 and TRBJ1-1, is DAGVTQSPTHLIKTRGQQVTLRCSPKSGHDTVSWYQQALGQGPQFIFQYYEEEERQRGNFPDRFSGHQFPNYSSELNVNALLLGDSALYLCASSLTTEAFFGQGTRLTVV.

This clone turned up a few times. DNA of the CDR3: TGTGCCAGACGGGGACACACCGGGGAGCTGTTTTTT. Protein: CARRGHTGELFF. The chain recombines TRBV27 with TRBJ2-2; possibly TRBD1 or TRBD2 for D (5 bases each). The length of the CDR3 is 12 residues. Trimming removed 9 bases at V and 3 bases at J, with 8 bases between. The germline V gene has CDR1 MNHEY and CDR2 SMNVEV (reference sequence).

This clone showed up just a few times. The chain combines TRBV27 with TRBJ2-5; TRBD2 aligns across 11 bases. V gave up 4 bases and J gave up 5 bases; unmatched junction bases: 0. CDR3 size: 13 residues. CDR1 is MNHEY, CDR2 SMNVEV, per germline (reference sequence). The CDR3 nucleotides read TGTGCCAGCAGTTCTAGCGGGGGGGAGACCCAGTACTTC. Protein: CASSSSGGETQYF.

With respect to this clone: A much more abundant neighbour one base away suggests this may be a read error. Other DNA sequences in this sample translate to the same CDR3. The genes are TRBV4-2 and TRBJ1-3; D gene ambiguous. Germline V gene lookup returns CDR1 LGHNA and CDR2 YNFKEQ. The CDR3 consists of 14 residues. The CDR3 protein is CASSRTVSGNTIYF. CDR3 DNA: TGTGCTAGCAGCCGGACGGTCTCTGGAAACACCATATATTTT.

The chain couples TRBV28 to TRBJ1-2; 9 bases match TRBD1. Per the germline V gene, CDR1 is MDHEN and CDR2 is SYDVKM. The CDR3 spans 13 residues. V gave up 7 bases and J gave up 7 bases; unmatched junction bases: 7. This CDR3 reads CASIPRDRVGYTF. In nucleotides, the CDR3 is TGTGCCAGCATCCCGCGGGACAGGGTTGGCTACACCTTC.

This clone was observed a few times. The chain links TRBV5-6 to TRBJ2-7, with 10 bases lining up with TRBD2. The CDR3 totals 17 residues. Germline CDR1 and CDR2: SGHDT and YYEEEE. The V segment lost 1 base and the J segment 4 bases; nucleotides outside the gene matches: 11. CDR3 in amino acids: CASSLFVSGRPLYEQYF. CDR3 nucleotide sequence: TGTGCCAGCAGCTTGTTCGTTAGCGGGAGGCCACTTTACGAGCAGTACTTC. The whole variable domain, filled in from reference TRBV5-6 and TRBJ2-7, reads DAGVTQSPTHLIKTRGQQVTLRCSPKSGHDTVSWYQQALGQGPQFIFQYYEEEERQRGNFPDRFSGHQFPNYSSELNVNALLLGDSALYLCASSLFVSGRPLYEQYFGPGTRLTVT.

The CDR3 here is CASSSPDRAGELFF. In DNA, the CDR3 is TGTGCCAGCAGTTCCCCTGACAGGGCCGGGGAGCTGTTTTTT. The rearrangement uses TRBV27 and TRBJ2-2, with 7 bases identical to TRBD1. V shed 4 bases, J shed 6 bases, and the junction held 5 bases outside the gene matches. CDR3 length equals 14 residues. Germline assignment: CDR1 MNHEY and CDR2 SMNVEV (reference sequence).